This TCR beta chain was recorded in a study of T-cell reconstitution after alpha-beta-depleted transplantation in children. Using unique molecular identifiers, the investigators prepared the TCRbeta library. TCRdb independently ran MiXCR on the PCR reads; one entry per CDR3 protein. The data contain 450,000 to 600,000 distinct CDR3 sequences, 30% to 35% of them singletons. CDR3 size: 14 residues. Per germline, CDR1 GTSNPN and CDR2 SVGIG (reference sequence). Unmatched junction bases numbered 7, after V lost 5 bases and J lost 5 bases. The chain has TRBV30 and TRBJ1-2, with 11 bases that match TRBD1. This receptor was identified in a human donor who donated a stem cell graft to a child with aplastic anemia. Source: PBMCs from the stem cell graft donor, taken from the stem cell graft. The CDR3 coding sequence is TGTGCCTGGGATGGACAGGGGGCGTCTTATGGCTACACCTTC. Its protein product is CAWDGQGASYGYTF. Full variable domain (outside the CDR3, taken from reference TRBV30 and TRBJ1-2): SQTIHQWPATLVQPVGSPLSLECTVEGTSNPNLYWYRQAAGRGLQLLFYSVGIGQISSEVPQNLSASRPQDRQFILSSKKLLLSDSGFYLCAWDGQGASYGYTFGSGTRLTVV.